A single sample gave rise to the 22 T cell receptor beta chains below, sequenced in a study of T-cell memory formation after mild COVID-19. MiXCR was run by TCRdb on the 5' RACE reads, yielding one entry per CDR3 protein. Of 300,000 to 350,000 distinct CDR3 sequences in the sample, approximately 19% were seen once. Sequenced input: PBMCs or a T cell subset sorted from them (not recorded which). These receptors came from a man younger than 35 who had mild COVID-19 (a few samples of this study predate the infection). Cell type and time point are not known.

Here the CDR3 reads CASSYDRGGSYNSPLHF. The CDR3 DNA follows: TGCGCCAGCAGCTATGACAGGGGAGGTTCCTATAATTCACCCCTCCACTTT. The chain is built from TRBV4-3 and TRBJ1-6; 8 positions agree with TRBD1. The CDR3 contains 17 residues. Germline loops: CDR1 LGHNA, CDR2 YSLEER. V was clipped by 5 bases and J by 1 base; unmatched bases: 7.

This clonotype was recorded a few times. The J gene is TRBJ1-4, the V gene TRBV20-1; D remains ambiguous. Trimming cost V 4 bases and J 10 bases, with 16 bases left between them. The CDR3 extends over 13 amino acids. Germline-derived CDR1 and CDR2 are DFQATT and SNEGSKA (reference sequence). CDR3 coding DNA: TGCAGTGCTACTACAGTACTCGAGGGAAAACTGTTTTTT. This gives the protein CSATTVLEGKLFF.

This clonotype was found a few times. The chain is built from TRBV5-6 and TRBJ2-3, with 7 bases matching TRBD1. The length of the CDR3 is 15 residues. CDR1 and CDR2 (germline): SGHDT, YYEEEE. V shed 3 bases and J 7 bases; nucleotides not matched to a gene: 11. The CDR3 reads CASSSRTGERNTQYF. CDR3 sequence (DNA): TGTGCCAGCAGCTCCCGGACAGGCGAACGGAATACGCAGTATTTT.

The chain uses TRBV7-2 and TRBJ2-3, with D possibly being TRBD2 (5 bases). The length of the CDR3 is 15 residues. Trimming removed 1 base from V and 5 bases from J, with 13 bases in between. The germline V gene encodes CDR1 SGHTA and CDR2 FQGNSA. CDR3 DNA sequence: TGTGCCAGCAGCTTAGATAAACGGGGTGGAGATACGCAGTATTTT. Its protein is CASSLDKRGGDTQYF.

This clonotype was detected a few times. The genes are TRBV6-6 and TRBJ2-3; 7 bases align to TRBD2. The CDR3 runs to 16 residues. The germline V gene encodes CDR1 MNHNY and CDR2 SVGAGI (reference sequence). Germline trimming cut 2 bases from V and 2 bases from J; bases unmatched to any gene: 7. The CDR3 protein is CASSYREGTNTDTQYF. CDR3 DNA: TGTGCCAGCAGTTACCGCGAGGGGACTAACACAGATACGCAGTATTTT.

The J gene is TRBJ2-6, the V gene TRBV7-2; D uncertain. V was cut by 1 base and J by 0 bases, with 4 bases left in between. Per germline, CDR1 SGHTA and CDR2 FQGNSA. This CDR3 is 15 amino acids long. CDR3 nucleotides: TGTGCCAGCAGCTTAGTGGCCTCTGGGGCCAACGTCCTGACTTTC. Amino acids: CASSLVASGANVLTF.

This chain links TRBV7-8 with TRBJ1-4; 10 positions match TRBD1. J lost 8 bases, V lost 0 bases, and 9 bases had no gene match. In germline, CDR1 is SGHVS, CDR2 FQNEAQ. There are 17 residues in the CDR3. The CDR3 reads CASSLAPWDRGEEKLFF. In nucleotides, the CDR3 is TGTGCCAGCAGCTTAGCGCCCTGGGACAGGGGTGAGGAAAAACTGTTTTTT. The variable domain in full, with the rest retrieved from reference TRBV7-8 and TRBJ1-4, is GAGVSQSPRYKVAKRGQDVALRCDPISGHVSLFWYQQALGQGPEFLTYFQNEAQLDKSGLPSDRFFAERPEGSVSTLKIQRTQQEDSAVYLCASSLAPWDRGEEKLFFGSGTQLSVL.

In this sample, this clonotype turned up a few times. The rearrangement links TRBV7-3 to TRBJ2-5, with a weak D call TRBD2 (5 bases). This CDR3 has 14 residues. Trimming shortened V by 3 bases and J by 2 bases, and 10 bases separated the two germline ends. Per the germline V gene, CDR1 is SGHTA and CDR2 is FQGTGA. The CDR3 sequence is CASSFPDFQETQYF. The CDR3 bases are TGTGCCAGCAGCTTCCCGGACTTTCAAGAGACCCAGTACTTC.

This clonotype was counted at least ten times. This chain links TRBV4-3 with TRBJ2-7; weak D call: TRBD2 (6 bases). V was shortened by 3 bases and J by 8 bases, with 14 bases between the two germline ends. The CDR3 runs to 13 residues. Germline V lookup: CDR1 LGHNA, CDR2 YSLEER. The CDR3 coding sequence is TGCGCCAGCAGCCAGGAGGGGAGGAACAAGCAGTACTTC. Protein: CASSQEGRNKQYF.

J is TRBJ1-5 and V is TRBV6-5; 7 bases match TRBD1. Germline CDR1 and CDR2: MNHEY and SVGAGI. V lost 6 bases, J lost 4 bases, and 9 bases stayed unmatched. The length of the CDR3 is 15 residues. CDR3 region: CASRAGGIVNQPQHF. The CDR3 DNA is TGTGCCAGCAGGGCAGGGGGGATCGTGAATCAGCCCCAGCATTTT.

This clonotype was counted between two and nine times. The rearrangement links TRBV29-1 to TRBJ2-5, with 8 bases aligning to TRBD2. With V trimmed by 7 bases and J by 1 base, 2 bases remained unmatched. The CDR3 sequence is 12 residues long. Germline V lookup: CDR1 SQVTM, CDR2 ANQGSEA. The CDR3 reads CSGTSGQETQYF. The CDR3 DNA follows: TGCAGCGGAACTAGCGGCCAAGAGACCCAGTACTTC.

The rearrangement joins TRBV18 to TRBJ2-7; possible D gene TRBD2, 5 bases. Trimming cost V 3 bases and J 0 bases, with 12 bases left between them. The CDR3 is made up of 15 amino acids. Germline-derived CDR1 and CDR2 are KGHSH and LQKENI. CDR3 sequence reads: CASSPILTSSYEQYF. The CDR3 coding sequence is TGTGCCAGCTCACCGATTCTCACTAGCTCCTACGAGCAGTACTTC.

This chain uses TRBV9 with TRBJ1-3; 7 bases are a match to TRBD1. Germline V gives CDR1 SGDLS, CDR2 YYNGEE. The CDR3 contains 15 residues. The V segment lost 5 bases and the J segment 0 bases; nucleotides outside the gene matches: 5. The CDR3 coding sequence is TGTGCCAGCAGAGGTGGGGACAGCTCTGGAAACACCATATATTTT. This sequence encodes CASRGGDSSGNTIYF.

The chain links TRBV4-1 to TRBJ1-1, with D possibly being TRBD1 (5 bases). The length of the CDR3 is 14 residues. The germline gives CDR1 MGHRA, CDR2 YSYEKL. With 1 base removed from V and 8 bases from J, the gap between germline ends came to 14 bases. DNA of the CDR3: TGCGCCAGCAGCCAAGGGGGATTGTGGGGCGAAGCTTTCTTT. Translated, it gives CASSQGGLWGEAFF.

V and J are TRBV28 and TRBJ1-2, with 8 bases fitting TRBD1. CDR1 and CDR2 from the germline V gene are MDHEN and SYDVKM. The junction had 2 bases not matched to a gene; V was cut back by 3 bases and J by 5 bases. This CDR3 contains 13 residues. The CDR3 protein is CASSLDREYGYTF. CDR3 nucleotide sequence: TGTGCCAGCAGTTTGGACAGGGAGTATGGCTACACCTTC.

This clonotype was seen ten or more times. The chain has TRBV12-5 and TRBJ2-7; unclear D gene. This CDR3 comprises 12 residues. Germline V lookup: CDR1 LGHNT, CDR2 FRNRAP. Deletions cut 3 bases from V and 5 bases from J, with 8 bases between. The CDR3, as DNA: TGTGCTAGTGGTTTTAGGTTGGACGAGCAGTACTTC. The encoded protein is CASGFRLDEQYF.

The chain carries TRBV6-1 and TRBJ1-1; TRBD1 matches 7 bases. V shed 6 bases and J 6 bases; nucleotides not matched to a gene: 7. The CDR3 length is 13 residues. Germline V gene data show CDR1 as MNHNS and CDR2 as SASEGT. This CDR3 reads CASREQGRAEAFF. In DNA form, the CDR3 reads TGTGCCAGCAGGGAACAGGGGCGCGCTGAAGCTTTCTTT.

The chain is built from TRBV9 and TRBJ2-1; 7 positions match TRBD2. CDR3 size: 15 residues. Germline V lookup: CDR1 SGDLS, CDR2 YYNGEE. J was trimmed by 2 bases and V by 0 bases; bases with no gene match: 2. CDR3 residues: CASSVAGGPYNEQFF. CDR3 nucleotides: TGTGCCAGCAGCGTAGCGGGGGGTCCCTACAATGAGCAGTTCTTC.

This clonotype has more than one count but fewer than ten. The gene calls are TRBV12-3 or TRBV12-4 and TRBJ2-3; TRBD2 might be the D (5 bases). The V end was cut by 6 bases, the J end by 4 bases, with 8 bases between. The CDR3 totals 12 residues. CDR3 sequence: CASRGSADTQYF. CDR3 nucleotides: TGTGCCAGCAGAGGGAGCGCAGATACGCAGTATTTT.

This clonotype was counted a few times. The chain employs TRBV27 and TRBJ2-2, with 13 nucleotides matching TRBD2. The germline V gene encodes CDR1 MNHEY and CDR2 SMNVEV (reference sequence). The junction had 11 bases not matched to a gene; V was cut back by 5 bases and J by 8 bases. This CDR3 contains 17 residues. CDR3 loop: CASSKGLAGPSRGELFF. CDR3 DNA sequence: TGTGCCAGCAGTAAGGGACTAGCGGGACCCTCGAGGGGGGAGCTGTTTTTT.

The CDR3 loop reads CASNRENTEAFF. In DNA, the CDR3 is TGTGCCAGCAACAGGGAGAACACTGAAGCTTTCTTT. The rearrangement uses TRBV9 and TRBJ1-1, with a possible D match to TRBD1 (6 bases). CDR3 length: 12 amino acids. V lost 6 bases, J lost 1 base, and 7 bases lay in between. Germline CDR1 and CDR2: SGDLS and YYNGEE.

The rearrangement links TRBV15 to TRBJ1-5; D unclear. Germline V lookup: CDR1 LNHNV, CDR2 YYDKDF (reference sequence). The CDR3 is 13 residues long. V shed 1 base and J shed 1 base, with 2 bases lying between them. Here the CDR3 reads CATSRVSNQPQHF. The CDR3 DNA sequence: TGTGCCACCAGCAGAGTCAGCAATCAGCCCCAGCATTTT.